Below, one TCR beta chain is given with its context. The CDR3 extends over 13 amino acids. CDR1 and CDR2 (germline): SGHRS, YFSETQ. V was clipped by 0 bases and J by 9 bases, with 10 bases between them. The data were taken from a study of blood T cell repertoires in COVID-19. Study-level information: The origin of the acute and convalescent COVID-19 samples was the United States, Italy and Spain. Sample material is recorded as cDNA or gDNA derived from T cells, B-cell-depleted T cells, or PBMCs.

Per the study methods: Researchers report that nucleated cell counts were estimated from reference gene primer amplification. Sequenced by immunoSEQ multiplex PCR; TCRdb stores in-frame clones only, minus some. V, J and clone size were drawn from that table, and D and trimming were deduced from the DNA. In the table there are about 160,000 clones, 84% of which are singletons. The source of this sequence is a man younger than 35 with active or convalescent COVID-19. The V gene is TRBV5-1, the J gene TRBJ2-1; D perhaps matches TRBD1 (6 bases). What was sequenced was peripheral blood. CDR3 in amino acids: CASSLDVRGEQFF. CDR3 nucleotides: TGCGCCAGCAGCTTGGATGTCAGGGGTGAGCAGTTCTTC.